Shown below are 7 T cell receptor beta chains from a single sample sequenced in a study of control samples from healthy donors and cancer patients. The assay was immunoSEQ multiplex PCR, and TCRdb's table has in-frame clones only and misses some. The sample includes about 180,000 clones, roughly 89% seen only once; the top ten take 1.1% to 1.5%. The specimen sequenced was blood. These receptor sequences come from a woman aged 50 to 60 in good health.

This clone was counted once. The chain joins TRBV14 to TRBJ1-6; D possibly corresponds to TRBD1 (5 bases). The CDR3 consists of 13 residues. Germline V CDR1 and CDR2: SGHDN, FVKESK. Between the trimmed V and J ends, which lost 5 bases and 7 bases, there was a span of 9 bases. CDR3 loop: CASSRGYNSPLHF. The CDR3 nucleotides are TGTGCCAGCAGCAGGGGCTACAATTCACCCCTCCACTTT. The whole variable domain, filled in from reference TRBV14 and TRBJ1-6, reads EAGVTQFPSHSVIEKGQTVTLRCDPISGHDNLYWYRRVMGKEIKFLLHFVKESKQDESGMPNNRFLAERTGGTYSTLKVQPAELEDSGVYFCASSRGYNSPLHFGNGTRLTVT.

This chain links TRBV28 with TRBJ1-2; perhaps TRBD1 as D (6 bases). CDR3 length: 14 amino acids. V lost 6 bases to trimming and J lost 7 bases, with 18 bases between them. Germline loops: CDR1 MDHEN, CDR2 SYDVKM. This CDR3 reads CASSRGGRSGGYTF. The CDR3 DNA sequence: TGTGCCAGCAGCCGAGGGGGACGGTCTGGTGGCTACACCTTC.

This clone was recorded only once. This chain links TRBV7-8 with TRBJ2-5, with D tentatively TRBD2 (7 bases). The CDR3 loop spans 14 amino acids. Trimming took 8 bases from V and 7 from J, leaving 20 bases between them. The V gene's germline CDR1 is SGHVS and CDR2 FQNEAQ. CDR3 coding DNA: TGTGCCAGCCTGGGGGGGGGCGTCACGGGGACCCAGTACTTC. Encoded protein: CASLGGGVTGTQYF.

This clone was seen only once. The CDR3 spells CATRGSGFEQFF. The DNA for the CDR3 is TGTGCCACCAGGGGTTCGGGGTTTGAGCAGTTCTTC. This chain joins TRBV24-1 and TRBJ2-1; D possibly corresponds to TRBD2 (5 bases). V gave up 7 bases and J gave up 9 bases, with 12 bases separating them. CDR3 length: 12 amino acids. From germline, CDR1 is KGHDR and CDR2 SFDVKD.

V usage is TRBV11-3 and J usage is TRBJ2-1; TRBD2 agrees at 15 bases. The CDR3 has 16 amino acids. J was trimmed by 7 bases and V by 2 bases; bases with no gene match: 3. CDR1 and CDR2 from the germline V gene are SGHNT and YENEEA. The CDR3 reads CASSLSGTSGGNEQFF. CDR3 nucleotides: TGTGCCAGCAGCTTATCCGGGACTAGCGGGGGGAATGAGCAGTTCTTC. The entire variable domain, with the rest obtained from reference TRBV11-3 and TRBJ2-1, is as follows: EAGVVQSPRYKIIEKKQPVAFWCNPISGHNTLYWYLQNLGQGPELLIRYENEEAVDDSQLPKDRFSAERLKGVDSTLKIQPAELGDSAVYLCASSLSGTSGGNEQFFGPGTRLTVL.

The rearrangement links TRBV11-2 to TRBJ1-1, with 7 bases identical to TRBD1. The CDR3 loop spans 14 amino acids. After removal of 4 bases from V and 1 base from J, the junction contained 3 bases not matched to a gene. The germline V gene encodes CDR1 SGHAT and CDR2 FQNNGV. The CDR3 bases are TGTGCCAGCAGCTGGACAGGACCGAACACTGAAGCTTTCTTT. Residues: CASSWTGPNTEAFF. Complete variable domain (other parts from reference TRBV11-2 and TRBJ1-1): EAGVAQSPRYKIIEKRQSVAFWCNPISGHATLYWYQQILGQGPKLLIQFQNNGVVDDSQLPKDRFSAERLKGVDSTLKIQPAKLEDSAVYLCASSWTGPNTEAFFGQGTRLTVV.

The chain recombines TRBV27 with TRBJ2-6, with a tentative D call TRBD2 (6 bases). The V gene's germline CDR1 is MNHEY and CDR2 SMNVEV (reference sequence). V shed 8 bases and J shed 0 bases, with 8 bases lying between them. The CDR3 consists of 14 residues. CDR3 sequence: CASRGTSGANVLTF. CDR3 sequence (DNA): TGTGCCAGCCGGGGGACCTCTGGGGCCAACGTCCTGACTTTC. Using reference TRBV27 and TRBJ2-6 for the parts outside the CDR3, the full variable domain is EAQVTQNPRYLITVTGKKLTVTCSQNMNHEYMSWYRQDPGLGLRQIYYSMNVEVTDKGDVPEGYKVSRKEKRNFPLILESPSPNQTSLYFCASRGTSGANVLTFGAGSRLTVL.